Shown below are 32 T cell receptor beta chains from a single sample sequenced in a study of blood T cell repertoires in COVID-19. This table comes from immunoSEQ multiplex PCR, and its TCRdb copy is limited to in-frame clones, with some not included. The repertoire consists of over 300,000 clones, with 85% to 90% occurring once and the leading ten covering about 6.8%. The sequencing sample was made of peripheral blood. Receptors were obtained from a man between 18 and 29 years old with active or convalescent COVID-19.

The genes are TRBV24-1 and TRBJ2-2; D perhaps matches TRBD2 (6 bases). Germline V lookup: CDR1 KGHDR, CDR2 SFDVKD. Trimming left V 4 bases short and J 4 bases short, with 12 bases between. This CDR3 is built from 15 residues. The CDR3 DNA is TGTGCCACCAGTGACGGCGGGGTCTTCACCGGGGAGCTGTTTTTT. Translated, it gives CATSDGGVFTGELFF.

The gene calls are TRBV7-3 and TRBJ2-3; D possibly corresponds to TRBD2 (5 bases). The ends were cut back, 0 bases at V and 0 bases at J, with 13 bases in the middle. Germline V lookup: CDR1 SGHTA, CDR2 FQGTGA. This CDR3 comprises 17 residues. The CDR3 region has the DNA TGTGCCAGCAGCTTAACGTTTTCTACGGGAAGCACAGATACGCAGTATTTT. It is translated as CASSLTFSTGSTDTQYF.

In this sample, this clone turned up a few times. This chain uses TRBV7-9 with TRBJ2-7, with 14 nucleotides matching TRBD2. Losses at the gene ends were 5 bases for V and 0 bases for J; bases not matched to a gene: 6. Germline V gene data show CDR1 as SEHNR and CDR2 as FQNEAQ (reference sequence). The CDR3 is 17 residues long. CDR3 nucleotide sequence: TGTGCCAGCAGCCGATTAGGGACTAGCGGGAGCTCCTACGAGCAGTACTTC. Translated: CASSRLGTSGSSYEQYF.

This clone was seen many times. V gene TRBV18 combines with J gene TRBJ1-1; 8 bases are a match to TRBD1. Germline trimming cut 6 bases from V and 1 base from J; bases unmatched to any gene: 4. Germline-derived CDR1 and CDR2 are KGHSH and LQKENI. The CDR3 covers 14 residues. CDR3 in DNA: TGTGCCAGCTCGGAACAGGGGGAGAACACTGAAGCTTTCTTT. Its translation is CASSEQGENTEAFF.

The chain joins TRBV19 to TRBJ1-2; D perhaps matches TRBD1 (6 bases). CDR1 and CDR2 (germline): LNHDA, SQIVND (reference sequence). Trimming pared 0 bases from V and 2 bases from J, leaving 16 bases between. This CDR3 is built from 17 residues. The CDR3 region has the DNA TGTGCCAGTAGTATAGACCTACCGCAGGGGCCGAACTATGGCTACACCTTC. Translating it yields CASSIDLPQGPNYGYTF.

The CDR3 nucleotides read TGTGCCAGCAGGGAGGGTCTAGCGAAGCAGTATTTT. It encodes CASREGLAKQYF. The chain uses TRBV27 and TRBJ2-3; D may be TRBD2 (6 bases). Per the germline V gene, CDR1 is MNHEY and CDR2 is SMNVEV (reference sequence). Trimming stripped 6 bases from V and 11 bases from J, with 15 bases between. The CDR3 sequence is 12 residues long.

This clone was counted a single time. CDR3 in amino acids: CASSFPQGGGYTF. CDR3 nucleotides: TGTGCCAGCAGCTTCCCACAGGGGGGTGGCTACACCTTC. V usage is TRBV7-8 and J usage is TRBJ1-2; 8 bases fit TRBD1. The ends lost 3 bases at V and 7 bases at J; junction bases unmatched: 4. Per the germline V gene, CDR1 is SGHVS and CDR2 is FQNEAQ. CDR3 size: 13 residues.

The CDR3 coding sequence is TGTGCCAGCAGCTTAAGAGCCTCGACAGGGAAAGCGGGAAACACCATATATTTT. It codes for CASSLRASTGKAGNTIYF. This chain uses TRBV7-3 with TRBJ1-3; TRBD1 matches at 7 bases. The CDR3 has 18 residues. The ends lost 1 base at V and 4 bases at J; junction bases unmatched: 13. CDR1 SGHTA and CDR2 FQGTGA come from the germline V gene.

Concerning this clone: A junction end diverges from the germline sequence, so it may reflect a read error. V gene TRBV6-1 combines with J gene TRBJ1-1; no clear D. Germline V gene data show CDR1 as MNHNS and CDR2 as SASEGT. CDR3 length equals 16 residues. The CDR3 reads CASSEDFRRLNSEAFF. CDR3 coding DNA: TGTGCCAGCAGTGAAGATTTCCGGAGGCTGAACTCTGAAGCTTTCTTT.

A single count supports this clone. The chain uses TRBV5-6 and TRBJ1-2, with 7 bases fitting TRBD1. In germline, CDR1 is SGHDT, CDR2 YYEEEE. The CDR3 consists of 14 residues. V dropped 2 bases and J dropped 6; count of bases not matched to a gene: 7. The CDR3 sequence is CASSFRDSLNGYTF. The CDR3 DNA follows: TGTGCCAGCAGCTTTCGGGACAGTTTGAATGGCTACACCTTC.

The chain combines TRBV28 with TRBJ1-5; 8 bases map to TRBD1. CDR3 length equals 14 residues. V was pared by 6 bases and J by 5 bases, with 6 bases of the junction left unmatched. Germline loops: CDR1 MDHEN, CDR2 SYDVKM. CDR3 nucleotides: TGTGCCAGCAGGCCGGGACAGGCTTATCAGCCCCAGCATTTT. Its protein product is CASRPGQAYQPQHF.

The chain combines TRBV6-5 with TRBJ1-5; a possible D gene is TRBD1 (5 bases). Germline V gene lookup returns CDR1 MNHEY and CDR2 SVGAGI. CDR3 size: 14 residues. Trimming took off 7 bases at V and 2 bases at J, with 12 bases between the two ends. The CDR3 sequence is CASTRGGGNQPQHF. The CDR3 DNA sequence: TGTGCCAGCACTAGGGGTGGGGGCAATCAGCCCCAGCATTTT.

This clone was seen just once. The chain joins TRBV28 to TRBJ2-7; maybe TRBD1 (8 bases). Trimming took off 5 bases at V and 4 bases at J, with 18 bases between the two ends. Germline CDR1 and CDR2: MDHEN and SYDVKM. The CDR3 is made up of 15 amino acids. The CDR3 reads CASSTTGGGAYEQYF. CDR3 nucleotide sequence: TGTGCCAGCAGTACAACAGGGGGAGGGGCTTACGAGCAGTACTTC.

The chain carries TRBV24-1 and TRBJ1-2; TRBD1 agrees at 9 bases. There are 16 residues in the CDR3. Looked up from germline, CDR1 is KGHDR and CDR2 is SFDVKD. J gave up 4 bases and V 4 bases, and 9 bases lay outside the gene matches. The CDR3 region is CATSEAGTGSPYGYTF. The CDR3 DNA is TGTGCCACCAGTGAGGCCGGGACAGGGAGTCCCTATGGCTACACCTTC.

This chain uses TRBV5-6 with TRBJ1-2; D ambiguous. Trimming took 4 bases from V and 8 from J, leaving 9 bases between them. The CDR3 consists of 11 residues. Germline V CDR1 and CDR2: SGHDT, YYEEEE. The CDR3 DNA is TGTGCCAGCAGCCGAGTTATGGGCTACACCTTC. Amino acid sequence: CASSRVMGYTF.

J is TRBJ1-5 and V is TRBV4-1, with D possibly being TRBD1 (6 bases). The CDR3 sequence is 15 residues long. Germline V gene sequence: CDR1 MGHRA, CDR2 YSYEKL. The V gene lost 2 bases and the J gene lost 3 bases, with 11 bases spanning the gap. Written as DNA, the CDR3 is TGCGCCAGCAGCCAAACGACAGGAGTCAATCAGCCCCAGCATTTT. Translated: CASSQTTGVNQPQHF.

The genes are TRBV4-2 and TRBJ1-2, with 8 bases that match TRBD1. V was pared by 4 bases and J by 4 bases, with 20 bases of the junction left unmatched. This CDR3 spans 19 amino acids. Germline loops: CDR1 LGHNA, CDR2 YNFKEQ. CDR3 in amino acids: CASSPLSPYGQGALYGYTF. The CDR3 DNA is TGTGCCAGCAGCCCCCTCTCTCCATACGGGCAGGGGGCACTCTATGGCTACACCTTC.

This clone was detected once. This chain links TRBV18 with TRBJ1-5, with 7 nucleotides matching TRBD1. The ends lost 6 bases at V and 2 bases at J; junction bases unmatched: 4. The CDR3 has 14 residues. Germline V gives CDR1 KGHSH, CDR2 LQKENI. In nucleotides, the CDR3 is TGTGCCAGCTCTTCCGGGACAGGCAATCAGCCCCAGCATTTT. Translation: CASSSGTGNQPQHF.

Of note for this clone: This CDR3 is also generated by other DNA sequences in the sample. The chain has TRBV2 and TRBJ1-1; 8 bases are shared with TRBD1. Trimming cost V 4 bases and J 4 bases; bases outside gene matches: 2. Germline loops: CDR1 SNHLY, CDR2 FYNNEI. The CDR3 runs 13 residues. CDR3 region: CASSGTGGTEAFF. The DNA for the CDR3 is TGTGCCAGCAGTGGAACAGGGGGCACTGAAGCTTTCTTT.

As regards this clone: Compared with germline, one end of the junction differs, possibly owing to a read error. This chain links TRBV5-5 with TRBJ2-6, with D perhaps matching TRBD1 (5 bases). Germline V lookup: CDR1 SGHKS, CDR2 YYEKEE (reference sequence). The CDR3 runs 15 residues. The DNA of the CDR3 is TGTGCCAGCAGCGGGATGATCTCTGGGGCCAACGTGCTGACTTTC. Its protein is CASSGMISGANVLTF.

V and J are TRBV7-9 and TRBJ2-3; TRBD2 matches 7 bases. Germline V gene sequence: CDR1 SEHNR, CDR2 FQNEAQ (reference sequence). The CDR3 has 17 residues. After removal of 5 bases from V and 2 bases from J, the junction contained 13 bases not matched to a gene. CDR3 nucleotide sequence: TGTGCCAGCAGCACCGGGGACGGGGGGATGTACACAGATACGCAGTATTTT. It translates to CASSTGDGGMYTDTQYF.

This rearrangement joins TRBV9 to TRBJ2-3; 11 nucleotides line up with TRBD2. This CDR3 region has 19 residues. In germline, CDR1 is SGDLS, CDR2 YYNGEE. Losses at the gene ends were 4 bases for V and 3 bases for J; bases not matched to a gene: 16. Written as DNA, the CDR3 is TGTGCCAGCAGCCCGTGGCCCGGGACTAGCGGAGGGGGAACAGATACGCAGTATTTT. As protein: CASSPWPGTSGGGTDTQYF. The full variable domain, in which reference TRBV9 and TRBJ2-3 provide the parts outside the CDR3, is DSGVTQTPKHLITATGQRVTLRCSPRSGDLSVYWYQQSLDQGLQFLIQYYNGEERAKGNILERFSAQQFPDLHSELNLSSLELGDSALYFCASSPWPGTSGGGTDTQYFGPGTRLTVL.

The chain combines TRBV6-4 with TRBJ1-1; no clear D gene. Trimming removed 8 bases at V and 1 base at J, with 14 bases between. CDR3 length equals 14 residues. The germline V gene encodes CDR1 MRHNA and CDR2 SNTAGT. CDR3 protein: CASQRDQGNTEAFF. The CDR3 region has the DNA TGTGCCAGCCAGAGGGATCAAGGGAACACTGAAGCTTTCTTT.

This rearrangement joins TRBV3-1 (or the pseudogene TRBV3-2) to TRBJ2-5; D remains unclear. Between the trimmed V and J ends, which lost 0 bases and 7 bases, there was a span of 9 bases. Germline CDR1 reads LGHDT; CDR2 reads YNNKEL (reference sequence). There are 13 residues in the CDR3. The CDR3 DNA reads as TGTGCCAGCAGCCAAGAGACTCCCAGGACCCAGTACTTC. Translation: CASSQETPRTQYF.

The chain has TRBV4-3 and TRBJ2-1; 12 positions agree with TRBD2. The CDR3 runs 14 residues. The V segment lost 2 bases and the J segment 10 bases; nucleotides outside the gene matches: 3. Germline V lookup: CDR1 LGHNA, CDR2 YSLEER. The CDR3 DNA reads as TGCGCCAGCAGCCAAAGACTAGCGGGAGACGAGCAGTTCTTC. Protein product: CASSQRLAGDEQFF.

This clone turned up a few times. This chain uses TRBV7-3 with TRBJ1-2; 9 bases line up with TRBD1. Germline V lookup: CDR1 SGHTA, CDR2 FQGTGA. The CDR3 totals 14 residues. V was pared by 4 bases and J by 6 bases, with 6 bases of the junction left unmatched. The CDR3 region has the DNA TGTGCCAGCAGCTCCGGACAGGGGTGGGATGGCTACACCTTC. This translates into CASSSGQGWDGYTF. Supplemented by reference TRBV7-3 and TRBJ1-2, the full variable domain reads GAGVSQTPSNKVTEKGKYVELRCDPISGHTALYWYRQSLGQGPEFLIYFQGTGAADDSGLPNDRFFAVRPEGSVSTLKIQRTERGDSAVYLCASSSGQGWDGYTFGSGTRLTVV.

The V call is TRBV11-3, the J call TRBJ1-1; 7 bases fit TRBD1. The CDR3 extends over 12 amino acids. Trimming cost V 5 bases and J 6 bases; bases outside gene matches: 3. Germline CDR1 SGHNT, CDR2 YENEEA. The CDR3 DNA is TGTGCCAGCAGCCCCGGGACAGCTGAAGCTTTCTTT. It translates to CASSPGTAEAFF.

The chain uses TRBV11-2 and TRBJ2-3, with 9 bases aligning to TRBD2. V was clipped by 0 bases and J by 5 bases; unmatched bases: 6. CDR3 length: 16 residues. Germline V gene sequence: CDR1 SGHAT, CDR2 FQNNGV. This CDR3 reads CASSLDLGTSRDTQYF. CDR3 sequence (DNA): TGTGCCAGCAGCTTAGATCTGGGGACTAGCCGAGATACGCAGTATTTT.

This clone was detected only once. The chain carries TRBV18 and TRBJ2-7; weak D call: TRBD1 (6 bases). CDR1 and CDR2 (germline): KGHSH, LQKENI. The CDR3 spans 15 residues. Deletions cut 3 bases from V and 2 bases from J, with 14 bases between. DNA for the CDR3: TGTGCCAGCTCACCTCTGACAGGCCTCACCTACGAGCAGTACTTC. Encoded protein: CASSPLTGLTYEQYF. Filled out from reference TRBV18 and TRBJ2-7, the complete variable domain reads NAGVMQNPRHLVRRRGQEARLRCSPMKGHSHVYWYRQLPEEGLKFMVYLQKENIIDESGMPKERFSAEFPKEGPSILRIQQVVRGDSAAYFCASSPLTGLTYEQYFGPGTRLTVT.

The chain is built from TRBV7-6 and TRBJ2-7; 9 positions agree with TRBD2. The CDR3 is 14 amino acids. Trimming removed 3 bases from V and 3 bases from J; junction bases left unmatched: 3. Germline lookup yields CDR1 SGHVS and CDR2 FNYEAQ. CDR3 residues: CASSFSGGLYEQYF. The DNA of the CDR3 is TGTGCCAGCAGCTTTAGCGGGGGACTCTACGAGCAGTACTTC.

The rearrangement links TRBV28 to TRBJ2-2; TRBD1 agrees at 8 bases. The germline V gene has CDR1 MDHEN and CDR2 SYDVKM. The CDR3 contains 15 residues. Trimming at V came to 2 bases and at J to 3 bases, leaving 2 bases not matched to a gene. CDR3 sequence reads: CASSLADRDTGELFF. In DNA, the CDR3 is TGTGCCAGCAGTTTAGCGGACAGGGACACCGGGGAGCTGTTTTTT.

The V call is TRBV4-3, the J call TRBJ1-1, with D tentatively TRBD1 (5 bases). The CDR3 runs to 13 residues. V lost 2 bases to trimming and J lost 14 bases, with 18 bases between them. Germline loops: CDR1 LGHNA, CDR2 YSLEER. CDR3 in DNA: TGCGCCAGCAGCCAAATAAATAGGCAGGACATGTTCTTT. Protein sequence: CASSQINRQDMFF.